This T cell receptor (beta chain) was obtained from a study of blood T cell repertoires in COVID-19. Study information: From T cells, B-cell-depleted T cells, or PBMCs came the material, which was cDNA or gDNA.

The authors' processing: The authors estimated nucleated cell counts from reference gene primer amplification. The protocol was immunoSEQ multiplex PCR, while the TCRdb copy is restricted to in-frame clones and leaves out a portion. V, J and clone size are taken as reported in that table, and D and trimming were inferred from the DNA itself. The sample comprises just over 60,000 clones, about 80% of which are singletons, and 15% to 25% rests with the top ten. CDR1 SGHNT and CDR2 YYREEE come from the germline V gene (reference sequence). The CDR3 consists of 15 residues. The ends lost 4 bases at V and 5 bases at J; junction bases unmatched: 7. In this sample, this clone turned up a few times.

The V and J genes are TRBV5-4 and TRBJ2-7; 12 bases are shared with TRBD1. The source is a man aged 25-40 years with COVID-19, enrolled during active disease. The sequenced sample was peripheral blood. As DNA, the CDR3 is TGTGCCAGCAGCGTGGGGGGACAGGGGGCTAACGAGCAGTACTTC. This encodes CASSVGGQGANEQYF. Full variable domain (outside the CDR3, taken from reference TRBV5-4 and TRBJ2-7): ETGVTQSPTHLIKTRGQQVTLRCSSQSGHNTVSWYQQALGQGPQFIFQYYREEENGRGNFPPRFSGLQFPNYSSELNVNALELDDSALYLCASSVGGQGANEQYFGPGTRLTVT.